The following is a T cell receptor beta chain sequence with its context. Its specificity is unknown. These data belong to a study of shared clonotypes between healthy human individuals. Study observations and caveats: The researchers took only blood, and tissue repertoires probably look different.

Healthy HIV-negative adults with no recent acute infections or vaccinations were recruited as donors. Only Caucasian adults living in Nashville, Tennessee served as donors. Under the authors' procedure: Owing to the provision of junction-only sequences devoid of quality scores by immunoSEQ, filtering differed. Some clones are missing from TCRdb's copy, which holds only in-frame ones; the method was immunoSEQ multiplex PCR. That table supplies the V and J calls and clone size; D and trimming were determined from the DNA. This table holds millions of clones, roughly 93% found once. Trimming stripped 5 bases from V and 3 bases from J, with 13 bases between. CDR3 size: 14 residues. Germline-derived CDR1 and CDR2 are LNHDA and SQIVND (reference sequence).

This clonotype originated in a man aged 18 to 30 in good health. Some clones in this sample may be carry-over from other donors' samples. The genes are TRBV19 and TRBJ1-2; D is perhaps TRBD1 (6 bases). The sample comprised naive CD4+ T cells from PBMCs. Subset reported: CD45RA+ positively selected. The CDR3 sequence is CASSPGQEYYGYTF. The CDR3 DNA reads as TGTGCCAGTAGTCCGGGACAAGAATACTATGGCTACACCTTC.